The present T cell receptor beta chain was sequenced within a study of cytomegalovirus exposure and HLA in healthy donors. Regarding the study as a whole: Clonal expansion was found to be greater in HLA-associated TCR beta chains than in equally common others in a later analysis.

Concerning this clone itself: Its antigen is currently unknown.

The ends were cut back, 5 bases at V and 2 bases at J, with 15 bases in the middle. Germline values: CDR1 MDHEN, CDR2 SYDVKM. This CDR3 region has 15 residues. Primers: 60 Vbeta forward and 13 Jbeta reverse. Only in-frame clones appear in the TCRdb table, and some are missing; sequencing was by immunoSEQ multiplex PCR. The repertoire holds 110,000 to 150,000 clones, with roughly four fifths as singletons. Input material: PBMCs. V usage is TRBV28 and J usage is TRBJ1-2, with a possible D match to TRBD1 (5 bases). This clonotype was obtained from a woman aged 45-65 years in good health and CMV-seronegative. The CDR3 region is CASSPLGEANYGYTF. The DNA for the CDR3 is TGTGCCAGCAGTCCATTGGGGGAGGCGAACTATGGCTACACCTTC.